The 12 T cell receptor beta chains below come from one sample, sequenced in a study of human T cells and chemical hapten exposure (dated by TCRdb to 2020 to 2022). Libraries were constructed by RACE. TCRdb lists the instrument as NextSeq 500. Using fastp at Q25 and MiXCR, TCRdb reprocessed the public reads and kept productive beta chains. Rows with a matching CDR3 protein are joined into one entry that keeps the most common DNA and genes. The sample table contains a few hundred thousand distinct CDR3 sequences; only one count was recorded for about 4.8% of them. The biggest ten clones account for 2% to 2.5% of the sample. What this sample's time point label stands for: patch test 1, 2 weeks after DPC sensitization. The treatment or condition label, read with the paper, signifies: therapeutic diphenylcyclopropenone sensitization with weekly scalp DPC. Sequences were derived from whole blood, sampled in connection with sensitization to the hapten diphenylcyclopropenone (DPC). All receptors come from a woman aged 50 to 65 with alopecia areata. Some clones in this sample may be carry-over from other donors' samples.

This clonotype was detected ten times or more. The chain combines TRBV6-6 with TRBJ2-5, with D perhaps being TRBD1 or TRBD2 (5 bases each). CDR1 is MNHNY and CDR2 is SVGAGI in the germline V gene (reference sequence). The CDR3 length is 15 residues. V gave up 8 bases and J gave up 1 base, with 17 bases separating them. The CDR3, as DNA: TGTGCCAGCTCCCCCCCCGGGGCGTCCCAAGAGACCCAGTACTTC. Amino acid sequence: CASSPPGASQETQYF.

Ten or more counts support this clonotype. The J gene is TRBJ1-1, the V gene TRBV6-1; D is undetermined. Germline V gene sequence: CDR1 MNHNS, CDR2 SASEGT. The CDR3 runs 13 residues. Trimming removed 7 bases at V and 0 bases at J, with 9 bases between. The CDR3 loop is CASTGLMNTEAFF. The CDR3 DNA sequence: TGTGCCAGCACCGGTCTCATGAACACTGAAGCTTTCTTT.

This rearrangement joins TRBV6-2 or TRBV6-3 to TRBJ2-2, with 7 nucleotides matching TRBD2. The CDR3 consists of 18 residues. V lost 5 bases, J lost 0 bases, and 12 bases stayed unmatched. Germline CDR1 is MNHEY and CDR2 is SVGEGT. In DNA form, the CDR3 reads TGTGCCAGCAGTCAGCGGGGCTTGCTTTCCACGAACACCGGGGAGCTGTTTTTT. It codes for CASSQRGLLSTNTGELFF.

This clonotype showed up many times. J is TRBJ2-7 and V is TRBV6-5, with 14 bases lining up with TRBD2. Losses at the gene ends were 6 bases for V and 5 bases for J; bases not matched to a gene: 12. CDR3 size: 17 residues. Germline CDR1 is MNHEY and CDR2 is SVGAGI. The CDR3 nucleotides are TGTGCCAGCAGCCCCTCTGGGACTAGCGGGAGCATCGACGAGCAGTACTTC. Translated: CASSPSGTSGSIDEQYF.

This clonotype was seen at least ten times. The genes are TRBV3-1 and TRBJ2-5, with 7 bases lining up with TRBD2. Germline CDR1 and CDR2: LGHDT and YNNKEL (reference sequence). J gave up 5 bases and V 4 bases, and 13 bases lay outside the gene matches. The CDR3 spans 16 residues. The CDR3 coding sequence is TGTGCCAGCAGCCGCCCACGCGCGGGAGATGGGGAGACCCAGTACTTC. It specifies CASSRPRAGDGETQYF.

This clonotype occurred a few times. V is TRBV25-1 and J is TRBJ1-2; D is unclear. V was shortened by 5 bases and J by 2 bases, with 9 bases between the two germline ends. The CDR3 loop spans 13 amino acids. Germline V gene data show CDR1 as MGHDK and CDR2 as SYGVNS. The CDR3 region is CASSITENYGYTF. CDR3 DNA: TGTGCCAGCAGTATTACAGAAAACTATGGCTACACCTTC.

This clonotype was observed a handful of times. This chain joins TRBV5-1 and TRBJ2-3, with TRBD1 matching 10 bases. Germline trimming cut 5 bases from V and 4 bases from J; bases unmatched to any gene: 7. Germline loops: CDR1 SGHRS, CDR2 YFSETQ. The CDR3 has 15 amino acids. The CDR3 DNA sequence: TGCGCCAGCAGTAGGGACAGGGGATTAGCAGATACGCAGTATTTT. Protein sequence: CASSRDRGLADTQYF.

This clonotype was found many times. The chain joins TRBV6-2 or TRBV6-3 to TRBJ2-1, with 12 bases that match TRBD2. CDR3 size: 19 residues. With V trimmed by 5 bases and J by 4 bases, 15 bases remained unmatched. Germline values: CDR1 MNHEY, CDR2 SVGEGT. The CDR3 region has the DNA TGTGCCAGCAGTCAGCGGGAGCTAGCGGGAGGGCAATTGTACAATGAGCAGTTCTTC. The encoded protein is CASSQRELAGGQLYNEQFF.

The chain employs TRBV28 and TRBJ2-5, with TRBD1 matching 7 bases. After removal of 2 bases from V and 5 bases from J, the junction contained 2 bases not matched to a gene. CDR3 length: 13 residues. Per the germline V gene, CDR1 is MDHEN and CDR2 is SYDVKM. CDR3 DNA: TGTGCCAGCAGTTTAAGGGGGCTGGAGACCCAGTACTTC. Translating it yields CASSLRGLETQYF.

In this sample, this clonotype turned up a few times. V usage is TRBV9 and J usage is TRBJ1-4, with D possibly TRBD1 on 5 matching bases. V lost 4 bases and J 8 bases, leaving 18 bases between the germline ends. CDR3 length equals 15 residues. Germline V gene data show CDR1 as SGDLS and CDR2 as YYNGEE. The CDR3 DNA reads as TGTGCCAGCAGCCATCCGGTCAACGGGGCCGAAAAACTGTTTTTT. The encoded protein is CASSHPVNGAEKLFF. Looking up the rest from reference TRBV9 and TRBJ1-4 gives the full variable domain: DSGVTQTPKHLITATGQRVTLRCSPRSGDLSVYWYQQSLDQGLQFLIQYYNGEERAKGNILERFSAQQFPDLHSELNLSSLELGDSALYFCASSHPVNGAEKLFFGSGTQLSVL.

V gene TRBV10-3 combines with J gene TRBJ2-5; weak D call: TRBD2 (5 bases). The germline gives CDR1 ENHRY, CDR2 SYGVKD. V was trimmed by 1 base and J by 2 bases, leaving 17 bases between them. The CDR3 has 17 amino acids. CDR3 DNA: TGTGCCATCAGTGAGTTCGATGGTCCGACTATTCAAGAGACCCAGTACTTC. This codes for CAISEFDGPTIQETQYF.

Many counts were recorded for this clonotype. CDR3 DNA: TGTGCCAGCAGTTACTCGAACTCGGCGGGACCGGGCATTCAGTACTTC. As protein: CASSYSNSAGPGIQYF. The V gene is TRBV6-5, the J gene TRBJ2-4, with TRBD2 as a possible D gene (6 bases). V gave up 0 bases and J gave up 9 bases, with 18 bases separating them. Germline V gives CDR1 MNHEY, CDR2 SVGAGI. CDR3 length: 16 amino acids.